The 18 T cell receptor beta chains listed next were all sequenced from one sample in a study of regulatory T cells in long-lasting Graves disease. Stated time point: persistent/refractory GD, antithyroid drugs over 5 years with positive TRAb. From RNA extracted from PBMCs, the TCR library was made. Assembly of TCR beta libraries relied on iRepertoire HTBI primers together with Arm-PCR of CDR3 regions. TCRdb passed the multiplex PCR reads through MiXCR, listing each CDR3 protein once. The sample lists around 500,000 distinct CDR3 sequences, less than 25% occurring once. The source material was peripheral blood mononuclear cells (PBMCs), sampled when the disease was refractory, from a patient treated with antithyroid drugs. Receptors were obtained from a female donor with Graves disease.

This clonotype occurred many times. The chain employs TRBV28 and TRBJ2-7; D perhaps matches TRBD2 (5 bases). Germline values: CDR1 MDHEN, CDR2 SYDVKM. The CDR3 consists of 15 residues. V lost 6 bases and J 1 base, leaving 16 bases between the germline ends. CDR3 amino acids: CASSGRAVLSYEQYF. The CDR3 DNA reads as TGTGCCAGCAGCGGAAGAGCGGTCCTGTCCTACGAGCAGTACTTC.

This clonotype appeared many times. This chain links TRBV9 with TRBJ1-2; tentatively, D is TRBD1 (6 bases). The CDR3 is 14 residues long. V dropped 4 bases and J dropped 8 bases, with 18 bases sitting between them. Germline-derived CDR1 and CDR2 are SGDLS and YYNGEE. DNA of the CDR3: TGTGCCAGCAGCCCTTTCATAGGGGGAGGGGGCTACACCTTC. It is translated as CASSPFIGGGGYTF.

This clonotype was seen repeatedly, ten times or more. The rearrangement uses TRBV5-4 and TRBJ2-5; D is uncertain. The CDR3 spans 15 residues. CDR1 SGHNT and CDR2 YYREEE come from the germline V gene (reference sequence). V gave up 5 bases and J gave up 5 bases, with 19 bases separating them. CDR3: CASSFGPGFRETQYF. DNA for the CDR3: TGTGCCAGCAGTTTTGGGCCTGGGTTTCGGGAGACCCAGTACTTC.

This clonotype was observed a single time. This sequence may be a read error, since a much larger clone differs from it by one base. The chain carries TRBV6-1 and TRBJ1-5; D is ambiguous. The V end was cut by 11 bases, the J end by 1 base, with 15 bases between. CDR1 and CDR2 (germline): MNHNS, SASEGT. This CDR3 region has 14 residues. The CDR3 nucleotides are TGTGCCGGTCATCCGATTTCGAGCAATCAGCCCCAGCATTTT. Protein sequence: CAGHPISSNQPQHF.

This clonotype came up many times. The chain carries TRBV27 and TRBJ1-6; perhaps TRBD1 as D (5 bases). Trimming took off 5 bases at V and 6 bases at J, with 20 bases between the two ends. Germline-derived CDR1 and CDR2 are MNHEY and SMNVEV (reference sequence). This CDR3 spans 17 amino acids. As DNA, the CDR3 is TGTGCCAGCAGTACATCGTCCCCGGGACTGACTAATTCACCCCTCCACTTT. Protein product: CASSTSSPGLTNSPLHF.

Many counts were recorded for this clonotype. This chain connects TRBV12-3 or TRBV12-4 to TRBJ1-5; 7 bases fit TRBD1. The CDR3 extends over 15 amino acids. Unmatched junction bases numbered 4, after V lost 4 bases and J lost 1 base. CDR3: CASSSAGGSNQPQHF. In nucleotides, the CDR3 is TGTGCCAGCAGTTCGGCAGGGGGAAGCAATCAGCCCCAGCATTTT.

The chain uses TRBV5-1 and TRBJ2-7; a weak D match, TRBD2 (5 bases). Germline values: CDR1 SGHRS, CDR2 YFSETQ. The V end lost 1 base, the J end lost 6 bases, and 8 bases lay between the germline ends. The CDR3 consists of 12 residues. CDR3 amino acids: CASSLQEGEQYF. CDR3 in DNA: TGCGCCAGCAGCTTGCAAGAGGGCGAGCAGTACTTC. Variable domain in full (rest from reference TRBV5-1 and TRBJ2-7): KAGVTQTPRYLIKTRGQQVTLSCSPISGHRSVSWYQQTPGQGLQFLFEYFSETQRNKGNFPGRFSGRQFSNSRSEMNVSTLELGDSALYLCASSLQEGEQYFGPGTRLTVT.

The genes are TRBV20-1 and TRBJ2-1, with 11 positions matching TRBD2. The germline gives CDR1 DFQATT, CDR2 SNEGSKA (reference sequence). There are 15 residues in the CDR3. J was trimmed by 5 bases and V by 3 bases; bases with no gene match: 6. CDR3 protein: CSASLTSGINNEQFF. For the CDR3, the DNA is TGCAGTGCTAGCCTGACTAGCGGGATCAACAATGAGCAGTTCTTC.

This clonotype was counted between two and nine times. V and J are TRBV11-2 and TRBJ1-2; possibly TRBD1 for D (5 bases). This CDR3 spans 13 amino acids. V was pared by 5 bases and J by 7 bases, with 14 bases between. Germline CDR1 SGHAT, CDR2 FQNNGV. In DNA, the CDR3 is TGTGCCAGCAGCGGGGCTGGGTCTTTTGGCTACACCTTC. The encoded protein is CASSGAGSFGYTF.

CDR3 coding DNA: TGTGCCAGCAGCTTTGAGGAGCGGGGCTACAATGAGCAGTTCTTC. It yields the protein CASSFEERGYNEQFF. The rearrangement links TRBV7-9 to TRBJ2-1, with 7 nucleotides matching TRBD2. Germline-derived CDR1 and CDR2 are SEHNR and FQNEAQ (reference sequence). V lost 3 bases and J lost 3; bases outside the gene matches: 5. The CDR3 is made up of 15 amino acids. Full variable domain (missing parts from reference TRBV7-9 and TRBJ2-1): DTGVSQNPRHKITKRGQNVTFRCDPISEHNRLYWYRQTLGQGPEFLTYFQNEAQLEKSRLLSDRFSAERPKGSFSTLEIQRTEQGDSAMYLCASSFEERGYNEQFFGPGTRLTVL.

The table lists this clonotype with many counts. The rearrangement links TRBV20-1 to TRBJ2-2; 13 nucleotides agree with TRBD2. Losses at the gene ends were 6 bases for V and 8 bases for J; bases not matched to a gene: 9. The CDR3 contains 15 residues. CDR1 DFQATT and CDR2 SNEGSKA come from the germline V gene (reference sequence). This CDR3 is CSATGLAGVGGELFF. Here the CDR3 DNA reads TGCAGTGCAACAGGACTAGCGGGAGTCGGAGGGGAGCTGTTTTTT.

About this clonotype itself: This may be a read error: a much more frequent sequence differs by one nucleotide. The gene calls are TRBV28 and TRBJ1-1, with D possibly being TRBD1 (5 bases). The CDR3 spans 12 residues. Germline V gene data show CDR1 as MDHEN and CDR2 as SYDVKM. Trimming pared 10 bases from V and 0 bases from J, leaving 9 bases between. In DNA, the CDR3 is TGTGCCATCCGACAGTTGAACACTGAAGCTTTCTTT. Its translation is CAIRQLNTEAFF.

This clonotype was seen a handful of times. The CDR3 DNA reads as TGTGCCAGTAGGGACAGGGACTCTGGGGCCAACGTCCTGACTTTC. As protein: CASRDRDSGANVLTF. The chain joins TRBV19 to TRBJ2-6, with TRBD1 matching over 8 bases. The CDR3 spans 15 residues. Germline V gives CDR1 LNHDA, CDR2 SQIVND (reference sequence). With 6 bases clipped from V and 0 bases from J, the junction kept 1 base outside the gene matches.

This clonotype was observed at least ten times. The chain combines TRBV20-1 with TRBJ2-7, with 7 bases that match TRBD1. The ends lost 1 base at V and 0 bases at J; junction bases unmatched: 6. The CDR3 is 15 residues long. Germline values: CDR1 DFQATT, CDR2 SNEGSKA (reference sequence). Here the CDR3 DNA reads TGCAGTGCTAGAGCCCTGGGACAGAGCTCCTACGAGCAGTACTTC. Its translation: CSARALGQSSYEQYF.

This clonotype was picked up a small number of times. This chain links TRBV7-9 with TRBJ1-1; tentative D call: TRBD1 (5 bases). Trimming removed 1 base at V and 11 bases at J, with 14 bases between. Per germline, CDR1 SEHNR and CDR2 FQNEAQ (reference sequence). The CDR3 sequence is 13 residues long. CDR3 DNA: TGTGCCAGCAGCTTAGTCCGGGGGGGGGGGGCTTTCTTT. It specifies CASSLVRGGGAFF.

The chain recombines TRBV9 with TRBJ2-7, with D tentatively TRBD1 or TRBD2 (5 bases each). The V and J ends lost 0 bases and 1 base respectively, with 14 bases between them. CDR1 is SGDLS and CDR2 is YYNGEE in the germline V gene. This CDR3 contains 16 residues. The CDR3, as DNA: TGTGCCAGCAGCGTAGGGTCCGGGACGGCATCCTACGAGCAGTACTTC. This codes for CASSVGSGTASYEQYF. The full variable domain, in which reference TRBV9 and TRBJ2-7 provide the parts outside the CDR3, is DSGVTQTPKHLITATGQRVTLRCSPRSGDLSVYWYQQSLDQGLQFLIQYYNGEERAKGNILERFSAQQFPDLHSELNLSSLELGDSALYFCASSVGSGTASYEQYFGPGTRLTVT.

Turning to this clonotype: Just one base apart from a much larger clone, this may be a read error. The CDR3 loop reads CSARDSSRAVNRPQHF. DNA for the CDR3: TGCAGTGCTAGAGATAGTAGCAGGGCGGTCAATCGGCCCCAGCATTTT. This chain uses TRBV20-1 with TRBJ1-5; D possibly corresponds to TRBD1 (5 bases). Germline V gene sequence: CDR1 DFQATT, CDR2 SNEGSKA (reference sequence). The CDR3 totals 16 residues.

This clonotype was detected ten times or more. J is TRBJ2-7 and V is TRBV7-2, with D uncertain. V lost 5 bases, J lost 4 bases, and 12 bases lay in between. CDR1 SGHTA and CDR2 FQGNSA come from the germline V gene. The CDR3 is made up of 13 amino acids. CDR3 loop: CASSHRVGYEQYF. Written as DNA, the CDR3 is TGTGCCAGCAGCCACCGGGTTGGGTACGAGCAGTACTTC.